Each of the 9 T cell receptor beta chains below was sequenced from the same sample in a study of persistence of HIV-infected CD4 T cells. Lysates of CMV-infected fibroblasts at approximately 9.4 ug/mL stimulated these cells. CD40L-negative CD69-negative CD45RO-high memory CD4+ T cells were sorted as populations depleted of antigen-responding cells. This was the immunoSEQ version 4 assay in survey mode. Sequencing was performed with immunoSEQ multiplex PCR; in TCRdb, only in-frame clones are kept and a portion is missing. Altogether 37,000 or so clones are present, 75% to 90% being singletons, with the ten largest covering 1.5% to 2%. Antigen specificity for these receptors is unknown. The source material was CD4+ T cells sorted from PBMCs after approximately 18-hour stimulation, sampled from a patient who received antiretroviral therapy. Receptors originate from an adult man with HIV who was CMV-seropositive.

This clone was seen a few times. The rearrangement uses TRBV4-1 and TRBJ2-3; D is perhaps TRBD2 (6 bases). V was shortened by 2 bases and J by 0 bases, with 21 bases between the two germline ends. The length of the CDR3 is 19 residues. Germline loops: CDR1 MGHRA, CDR2 YSYEKL. CDR3 sequence reads: CASSQRLTLGTPSTDTQYF. CDR3 nucleotides: TGCGCCAGCAGCCAAAGGCTAACTTTAGGGACTCCAAGCACAGATACGCAGTATTTT.

This chain uses TRBV18 with TRBJ2-6; D possibly uses TRBD1 or TRBD2 (5 bases each). Trimming pared 1 base from V and 0 bases from J, leaving 10 bases between. The germline V gene has CDR1 KGHSH and CDR2 LQKENI. This CDR3 contains 17 residues. In DNA, the CDR3 is TGTGCCAGCTCACCACGGGACGGAGCCTCTGGGGCCAACGTCCTGACTTTC. This codes for CASSPRDGASGANVLTF.

This chain links TRBV13 with TRBJ2-7; D is unresolved. V was clipped by 1 base and J by 5 bases, with 9 bases between them. Germline V gene sequence: CDR1 PRHDT, CDR2 FYEKMQ (reference sequence). The CDR3 has 13 amino acids. The DNA of the CDR3 is TGTGCCAGCAGCTTAGAACCGGCGGACGAGCAGTACTTC. This translates into CASSLEPADEQYF.

The chain is built from TRBV4-1 and TRBJ1-5; weak D call: TRBD1 (6 bases). Trimming took 3 bases from V and 4 from J, leaving 13 bases between them. CDR1 MGHRA and CDR2 YSYEKL come from the germline V gene. The CDR3 consists of 15 residues. Here the CDR3 DNA reads TGCGCCAGCAGCCAGGCGGACAGCCAGAATCAGCCCCAGCATTTT. It yields the protein CASSQADSQNQPQHF.

The chain recombines TRBV30 with TRBJ1-5; D might be TRBD1 (5 bases). The CDR3 spans 16 residues. Germline CDR1 reads GTSNPN; CDR2 reads SVGIG (reference sequence). V was trimmed by 3 bases and J by 2 bases, leaving 17 bases between them. This chain's CDR3 is CAWSLGGGGGNQPQHF. CDR3 DNA: TGTGCCTGGAGCCTGGGGGGTGGAGGGGGCAATCAGCCCCAGCATTTT.

This clone was counted only a few times. The chain employs TRBV9 and TRBJ1-5, with TRBD1 matching 7 bases. Germline CDR1 SGDLS, CDR2 YYNGEE. The length of the CDR3 is 15 residues. With V trimmed by 4 bases and J by 3 bases, 7 bases remained unmatched. Here the CDR3 reads CASSPQGTDNQPQHF. As DNA, the CDR3 is TGTGCCAGCAGCCCCCAAGGGACAGACAATCAGCCCCAGCATTTT.

J is TRBJ1-2 and V is TRBV2; D ambiguous. V was cut by 0 bases and J by 13 bases, with 15 bases left in between. CDR1 and CDR2 (germline): SNHLY, FYNNEI. This CDR3 region has 13 residues. CDR3 in amino acids: CASSEAGHPSSTF. In nucleotides, the CDR3 is TGTGCCAGCAGTGAAGCTGGGCACCCTTCCTCCACCTTC.

As regards this clone: Other DNA sequences within the sample encode an identical CDR3. The chain is built from TRBV20-1 and TRBJ2-7, with D perhaps TRBD2 (6 bases). Germline assignment: CDR1 DFQATT and CDR2 SNEGSKA (reference sequence). The CDR3 has 13 residues. V lost 3 bases to trimming and J lost 3 bases, with 12 bases between them. CDR3 sequence (DNA): TGCAGTGCTAGTGAGGCCGGGGGCTACGAGCAGTACTTC. Its protein is CSASEAGGYEQYF.

This clone occurred a few times. The V call is TRBV7-6, the J call TRBJ2-5, with TRBD2 matching 9 bases. CDR3 size: 16 residues. CDR1 is SGHVS and CDR2 is FNYEAQ in the germline V gene. The J segment lost 5 bases and the V segment lost 5 bases, leaving 12 bases of the junction unmatched. For the CDR3, the DNA is TGTGCCAGCAGCCCCCAGACGCGGGGGGGCGGGGAGACCCAGTACTTC. Translation gives CASSPQTRGGGETQYF.